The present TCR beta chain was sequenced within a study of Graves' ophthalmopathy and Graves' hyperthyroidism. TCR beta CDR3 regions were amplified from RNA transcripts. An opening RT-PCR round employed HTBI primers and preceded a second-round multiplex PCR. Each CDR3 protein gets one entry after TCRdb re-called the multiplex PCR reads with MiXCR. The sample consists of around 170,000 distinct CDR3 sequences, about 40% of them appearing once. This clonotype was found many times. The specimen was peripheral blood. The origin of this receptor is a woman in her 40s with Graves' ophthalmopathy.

The CDR3 reads CASSQDMGGAEQFF. The CDR3 region has the DNA TGCGCCAGCAGCCAAGATATGGGAGGGGCTGAGCAGTTCTTC. J is TRBJ2-1 and V is TRBV4-3; 7 bases agree with TRBD2. CDR1 and CDR2 (germline): LGHNA, YSLEER. CDR3 length: 14 amino acids. J gave up 9 bases and V 0 bases, and 5 bases lay outside the gene matches.